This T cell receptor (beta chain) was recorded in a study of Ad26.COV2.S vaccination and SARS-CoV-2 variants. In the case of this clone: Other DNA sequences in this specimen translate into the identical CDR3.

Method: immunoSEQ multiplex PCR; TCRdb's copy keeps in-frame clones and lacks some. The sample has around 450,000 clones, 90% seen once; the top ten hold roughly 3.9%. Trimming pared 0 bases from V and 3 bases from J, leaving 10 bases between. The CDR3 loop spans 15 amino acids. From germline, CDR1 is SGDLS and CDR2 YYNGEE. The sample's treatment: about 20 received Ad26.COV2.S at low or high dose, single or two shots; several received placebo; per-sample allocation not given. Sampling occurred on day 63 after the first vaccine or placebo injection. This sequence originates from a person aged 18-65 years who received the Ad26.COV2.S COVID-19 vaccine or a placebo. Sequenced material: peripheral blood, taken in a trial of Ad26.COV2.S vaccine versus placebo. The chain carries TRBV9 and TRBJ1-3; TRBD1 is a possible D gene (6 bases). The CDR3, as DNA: TGTGCCAGCAGCGTAGGAGGAGGGGGTGGAAACACCATATATTTT. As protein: CASSVGGGGGNTIYF.